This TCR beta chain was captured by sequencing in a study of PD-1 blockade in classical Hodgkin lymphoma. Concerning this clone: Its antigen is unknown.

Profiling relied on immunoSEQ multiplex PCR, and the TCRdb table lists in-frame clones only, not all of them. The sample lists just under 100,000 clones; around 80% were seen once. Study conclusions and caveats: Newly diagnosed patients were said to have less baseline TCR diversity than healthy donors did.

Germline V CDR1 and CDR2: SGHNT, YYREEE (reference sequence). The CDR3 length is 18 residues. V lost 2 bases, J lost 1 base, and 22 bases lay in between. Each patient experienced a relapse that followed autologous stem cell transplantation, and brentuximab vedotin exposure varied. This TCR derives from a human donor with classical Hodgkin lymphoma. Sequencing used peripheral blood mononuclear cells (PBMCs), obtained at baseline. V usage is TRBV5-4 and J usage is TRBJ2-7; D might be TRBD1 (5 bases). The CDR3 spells CASSFPSPQGEESYEQYF. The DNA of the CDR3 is TGTGCCAGCAGCTTTCCTTCCCCTCAGGGCGAAGAATCCTACGAGCAGTACTTC.